This is a list of T cell receptor beta chains from one sample in a study of cytomegalovirus exposure and HLA in healthy donors. Profiling relied on immunoSEQ multiplex PCR, and the TCRdb table lists in-frame clones only, not all of them. The profile shows about 130,000 clones, about 85% of them singletons. Input material: PBMCs. These receptors all stem from a boy younger than 18 in good health and CMV-seronegative. The CDR3 runs from the conserved cysteine through the conserved F or W. A D gene is named only where the DNA matches it firmly. Size is stated for part of the rows, as once, few or many counts, or as a class when the clone is expanded.

J: TRBJ2-2; D: TRBD1; length: 15; size: few; V: TRBV7-2; DNA: TGTGCCAGCAGCCGCGGGGGGACAGGGGGCCGGGAGCTGTTTTTT; CDR3: CASSRGGTGGRELFF
J: TRBJ2-7; D: TRBD1; length: 15; size: .; V: TRBV14; DNA: TGTGCCAGCAGCCAGGTGGGACAGGGGATGGGCGAGCAGTACTTC; CDR3: CASSQVGQGMGEQYF
J: TRBJ1-4; D: TRBD1; length: 17; size: .; V: TRBV27; DNA: TGTGCCAGCAGCCTAGGGATGATAGGGACAGGGGGCGGAAAACTGTTTTTT; CDR3: CASSLGMIGTGGGKLFF
J: TRBJ1-6; D: TRBD1; length: 19; size: .; V: TRBV6-1; DNA: TGTGCCAGCAGTGAAAACGGAGGACAGGGGTTCAATATAATGTCACCCCTCCACTTT; CDR3: CASSENGGQGFNIMSPLHF
J: TRBJ2-5; D: TRBD2; length: 18; size: .; V: TRBV5-8; DNA: TGTGCCAGCAGCCTGGGGACTAGCGGGGGCCGCTTTGGGGAGACCCAGTACTTC; CDR3: CASSLGTSGGRFGETQYF
J: TRBJ1-1; D: TRBD1; length: 14; size: .; V: TRBV29-1; DNA: TGCAGCGTTGAGATGACAGGGGGCAGGGGTGAAGCTTTCTTT; CDR3: CSVEMTGGRGEAFF
J: TRBJ2-7; D: TRBD1; length: 18; size: .; V: TRBV11-2; DNA: TGTGCCAGCAGCTTAACGCACAGGGGGGTCGGTGGCTCTTTCGAGCAGTACTTC; CDR3: CASSLTHRGVGGSFEQYF
J: TRBJ2-7; D: .; length: 16; size: .; V: TRBV6-6; DNA: TGTGCCAGCAGTTACTCGAGCTCAGGGGTGCATCGGGAGCAGTACTTC; CDR3: CASSYSSSGVHREQYF
J: TRBJ2-1; D: TRBD2; length: 15; size: .; V: TRBV7-3; DNA: TGTGCCAGCAGCCAGGGACTAGCCCCCTACAATGAGCAGTTCTTC; CDR3: CASSQGLAPYNEQFF
J: TRBJ2-2; D: TRBD1; length: 15; size: .; V: TRBV4-3; DNA: TGCGCCAGCAGCCTACTCCGACAGGGCACCGGGGAGCTGTTTTTT; CDR3: CASSLLRQGTGELFF
J: TRBJ1-4; D: TRBD1; length: 14; size: .; V: TRBV5-5; DNA: TGTGCCAGCACCACGGACAGGCTAAGTGAAAAACTGTTTTTT; CDR3: CASTTDRLSEKLFF
J: TRBJ1-1; D: .; length: 14; size: .; V: TRBV4-3; DNA: TGCGCCAGCAGCCAGGAGGGCGCGGGCACTGAAGCTTTCTTT; CDR3: CASSQEGAGTEAFF
J: TRBJ2-5; D: .; length: 13; size: .; V: TRBV15; DNA: TGTGCCACCAGTCGATCGCAGAAAGAGACCCAGTACTTC; CDR3: CATSRSQKETQYF
J: TRBJ2-3; D: .; length: 19; size: .; V: TRBV4-3; DNA: TGCGCCAGCAGCCAAGGCTCGGGGGGCGCGGGGGCAAGCACAGATACGCAGTATTTT; CDR3: CASSQGSGGAGASTDTQYF
J: TRBJ1-1; D: TRBD1; length: 14; size: few; V: TRBV6-4; DNA: TGTGCCAGCAGGGGACAGCTTATGAACACTGAAGCTTTCTTT; CDR3: CASRGQLMNTEAFF
J: TRBJ2-7; D: .; length: 13; size: .; V: TRBV4-3; DNA: TGCGCCAGCAGCCAAGAAGTTCACTACGAGCAGTACTTC; CDR3: CASSQEVHYEQYF
J: TRBJ1-2; D: .; length: 11; size: .; V: TRBV29-1; DNA: TGCAGCGTGTACGGAGAGAATGGCTACACCTTC; CDR3: CSVYGENGYTF
J: TRBJ2-1; D: .; length: 12; size: .; V: TRBV29-1; DNA: TGCAGCGTTGTTAGCAGCTACAATGAGCAGTTCTTC; CDR3: CSVVSSYNEQFF
J: TRBJ2-7; D: TRBD2; length: 15; size: once; V: TRBV25-1; DNA: TGTGCCAGCAGTGATGGTCTAGCGGGGTTCTACGAGCAGTACTTC; CDR3: CASSDGLAGFYEQYF
J: TRBJ2-2; D: TRBD2; length: 15; size: .; V: TRBV5-1; DNA: TGCGCCAGCAGCTTGACTAGCGCGAACACCGGGGAGCTGTTTTTT; CDR3: CASSLTSANTGELFF
J: TRBJ2-5; D: .; length: 13; size: .; V: TRBV7-3; DNA: TGTGCCAGCAGCCCTACCCCCCAAGAGACCCAGTACTTC; CDR3: CASSPTPQETQYF
J: TRBJ1-3; D: .; length: 14; size: .; V: TRBV6-1; DNA: TGTGCCAGCAGTGAAGGAGGCAGCTTGGGCACCATATATTTT; CDR3: CASSEGGSLGTIYF
J: TRBJ2-2; D: .; length: 15; size: .; V: TRBV9; DNA: TGTGCCAGCAGCCAGACGGGTGCAAACACCGGGGAGCTGTTTTTT; CDR3: CASSQTGANTGELFF
J: TRBJ2-2; D: .; length: 13; size: .; V: TRBV4-3; DNA: TGCGCCAGCAGCCGCTCTACCACCGGGGAGCTGTTTTTT; CDR3: CASSRSTTGELFF
J: TRBJ2-3; D: TRBD2; length: 16; size: .; V: TRBV5-1; DNA: TGCGCCAGCAACGCGGGACTAGCGCCTAGCACAGATACGCAGTATTTT; CDR3: CASNAGLAPSTDTQYF